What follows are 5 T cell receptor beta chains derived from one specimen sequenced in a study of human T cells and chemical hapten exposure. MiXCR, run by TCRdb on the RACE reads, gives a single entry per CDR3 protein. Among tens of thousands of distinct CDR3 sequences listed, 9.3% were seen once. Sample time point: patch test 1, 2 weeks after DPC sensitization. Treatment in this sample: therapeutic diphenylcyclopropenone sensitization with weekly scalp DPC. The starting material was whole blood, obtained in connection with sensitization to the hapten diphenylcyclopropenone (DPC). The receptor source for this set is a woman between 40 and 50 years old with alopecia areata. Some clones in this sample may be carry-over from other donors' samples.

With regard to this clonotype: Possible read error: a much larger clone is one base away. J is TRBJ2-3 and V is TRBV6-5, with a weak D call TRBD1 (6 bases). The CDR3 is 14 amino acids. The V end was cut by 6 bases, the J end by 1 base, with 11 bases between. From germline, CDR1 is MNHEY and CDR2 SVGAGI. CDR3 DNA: TGTGCCAGCAGGAGGACAGCCCGCACAGATACGCAGTATTTT. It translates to CASRRTARTDTQYF.

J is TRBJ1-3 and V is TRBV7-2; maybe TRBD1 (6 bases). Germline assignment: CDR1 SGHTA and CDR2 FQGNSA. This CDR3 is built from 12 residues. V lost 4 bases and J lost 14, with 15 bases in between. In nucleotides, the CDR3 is TGTGCCAGCAGCTCTCTTAATGGACAGCTATATTTT. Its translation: CASSSLNGQLYF.

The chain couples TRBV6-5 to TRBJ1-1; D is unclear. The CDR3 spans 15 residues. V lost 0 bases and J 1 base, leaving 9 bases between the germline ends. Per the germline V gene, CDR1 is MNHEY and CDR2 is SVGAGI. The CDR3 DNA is TGTGCCAGCAGTTACTCGTGGCAGCCGAACACTGAAGCTTTCTTT. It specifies CASSYSWQPNTEAFF.

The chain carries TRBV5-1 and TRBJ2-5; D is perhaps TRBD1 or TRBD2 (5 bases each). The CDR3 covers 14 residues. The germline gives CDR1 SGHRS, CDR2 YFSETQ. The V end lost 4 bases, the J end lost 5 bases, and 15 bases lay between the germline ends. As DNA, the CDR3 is TGCGCCAGCAGCGCCGGGACGGCGGGCGAGACCCAGTACTTC. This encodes CASSAGTAGETQYF.

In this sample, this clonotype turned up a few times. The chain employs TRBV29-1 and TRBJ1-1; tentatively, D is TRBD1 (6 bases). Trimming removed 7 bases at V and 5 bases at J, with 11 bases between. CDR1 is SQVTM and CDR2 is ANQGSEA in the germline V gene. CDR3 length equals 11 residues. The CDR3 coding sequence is TGCAGCGGGCAAAGGGGGACTGAAGCTTTCTTT. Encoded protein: CSGQRGTEAFF.